This T cell receptor (beta chain) comes out of a study of blood T cell repertoires in COVID-19. Study in general: Material from acute and convalescent COVID-19 was sourced from the United States, Italy and Spain.

Data came from immunoSEQ multiplex PCR; TCRdb stores just in-frame clones and leaves some out. The sample has 150,000 to 200,000 clones; more than 75% are singletons. The CDR3 covers 14 residues. V dropped 4 bases and J dropped 2 bases, with 12 bases sitting between them. Germline CDR1 and CDR2: SNHLY and FYNNEI. The chain combines TRBV2 with TRBJ2-7, with D possibly matching TRBD1 (6 bases). This TCR was recovered from a man between 65 and 85 years old with acute or convalescent COVID-19. The sequenced sample consisted of peripheral blood. The CDR3 nucleotides read TGTGCCAGCAGTGCAAATAGGGACACCTACGAGCAGTACTTC. It specifies CASSANRDTYEQYF.